This T cell receptor (beta chain) was identified in a study of monozygotic twins with inflammatory bowel disease. Study-wide results and caveats: IBD patients, compared with healthy twins, shared fewer clonotypes with others (especially with disease activity).

TCRdb re-called the 5' RACE reads and gives one entry per CDR3 protein, without DNA. This sample's table has approximately 400,000 distinct CDR3 sequences. As concerns this clonotype: Its specificity is not known.

The material sequenced was blood. The clonotype originates from a human donor with ulcerative colitis or Crohn's disease, or a healthy co-twin of an affected twin (not recorded which).

CDR3 in amino acids: CASSPGTANEKLFF. The V gene is TRBV12-3 or TRBV12-4, the J gene TRBJ1-4; TCRdb proposes TRBD1, but this gene call is untestable without DNA. The CDR3 consists of 14 residues.